Included here is one T cell receptor (beta chain) sequence, with context. Its antigen is as yet unknown. Expressed TCRB transcripts were sequenced because the isolated RNA had all been reverse transcribed beforehand. Measured with immunoSEQ multiplex PCR; TCRdb has only the in-frame clones, and not every one. The sample comprises about 150,000 clones, approximately 12% of which are singletons, and approximately 2% rests with the top ten. The sample is drawn from a study of beta chain features in type 1 diabetes. CD4+ naive, central memory, regulatory and stem cell-like memory subsets were isolated by sorting on CD45RO/CCR7/CD25/CD127/CD95/CD27. Study-wide findings and caveats: Type 1 diabetes patients had TCRB CDR3s that were shorter (moderately but significantly so) in all four CD4+ subsets. Patients' naive, central memory and Treg TCRB repertoires seemed closer to one another than those of healthy donors.

Sample: central memory CD4+ T cells from blood. The origin of this receptor is a man aged 18 to 29 in good health.

CDR3 sequence reads: CASSQDDPGGTQYF. DNA for the CDR3: TGTGCCAGCAGCCAAGATGATCCCGGCGGGACCCAGTACTTC. The chain uses TRBV7-2 and TRBJ2-5, with no clear D. The CDR3 loop spans 14 amino acids. Trimming removed 5 bases from V and 7 bases from J, with 17 bases in between. Germline V CDR1 and CDR2: SGHTA, FQGNSA.